The 32 T cell receptor beta chains below were found in one sample sequenced in a study of T cell repertoires in cytomegalovirus infection. What these receptors recognize is not known. TCRdb reprocessed the reads with MiXCR, giving one entry per CDR3 protein. The sample carries 310,000 or so distinct CDR3 sequences, roughly 25% recorded once. Sequencing used cultured PBMCs, obtained from culture after CMV antigen stimulation. Receptors originate from a human donor in good health (CMV status not recorded). Some clones in this sample may be carry-over from other donors' samples.

The genes are TRBV12-3 or TRBV12-4 and TRBJ2-7; 12 bases map to TRBD2. V lost 5 bases, J lost 0 bases, and 8 bases stayed unmatched. This CDR3 region has 17 residues. The CDR3 spells CASSPLAGGRSSYEQYF. CDR3 nucleotides: TGTGCCAGCAGTCCTCTAGCGGGAGGGCGGAGCTCCTACGAGCAGTACTTC.

There are a few counts of this clonotype. The rearrangement joins TRBV7-2 to TRBJ1-2, with 8 bases matching TRBD1. CDR3 length: 16 residues. Germline V gene lookup returns CDR1 SGHTA and CDR2 FQGNSA. After removal of 1 base from V and 4 bases from J, the junction contained 8 bases not matched to a gene. Here the CDR3 reads CASSLGAGGFGYGYTF. The CDR3 DNA reads TGTGCCAGCAGCTTAGGAGCAGGGGGCTTTGGCTATGGCTACACCTTC.

This chain joins TRBV5-1 and TRBJ1-4; D is possibly TRBD1 (6 bases). The CDR3 has 13 residues. Germline-derived CDR1 and CDR2 are SGHRS and YFSETQ. V lost 8 bases and J lost 8, with 16 bases in between. CDR3 in DNA: TGCGCCAGTCGGACAGAGAGCTCCGAAAAACTGTTTTTT. Amino acid sequence: CASRTESSEKLFF.

The chain uses TRBV12-5 and TRBJ2-6, with a tentative D call TRBD2 (6 bases). Germline CDR1 LGHNT, CDR2 FRNRAP. V dropped 7 bases and J dropped 2 bases, with 15 bases sitting between them. CDR3 length: 16 amino acids. Here the CDR3 reads CASALFRGTGANVLTF. CDR3 DNA: TGTGCTAGTGCTCTTTTCCGGGGGACTGGGGCCAACGTCCTGACTTTC. The complete variable domain, with remaining parts taken from reference TRBV12-5 and TRBJ2-6, reads DARVTQTPRHKVTEMGQEVTMRCQPILGHNTVFWYRQTMMQGLELLAYFRNRAPLDDSGMPKDRFSAEMPDATLATLKIQPSEPRDSAVYFCASALFRGTGANVLTFGAGSRLTVL.

This chain uses TRBV4-1 with TRBJ2-7; D unclear. The CDR3 sequence is 15 residues long. The V end lost 2 bases, the J end lost 0 bases, and 11 bases lay between the germline ends. Germline V lookup: CDR1 MGHRA, CDR2 YSYEKL. The DNA for the CDR3 is TGCGCCAGCAGCCAAAACCTAGAGGCCTCCTACGAGCAGTACTTC. Protein sequence: CASSQNLEASYEQYF.

This chain uses TRBV10-3 with TRBJ2-2, with D unclear. V was cut by 0 bases and J by 5 bases, with 19 bases left in between. Per germline, CDR1 ENHRY and CDR2 SYGVKD. The length of the CDR3 is 18 residues. The CDR3 nucleotides read TGTGCCATCAGTGAGTCGGATCAAACTACACCGTCAACCGGGGAGCTGTTTTTT. Its protein is CAISESDQTTPSTGELFF.

This clonotype appeared a few times. V usage is TRBV7-9 and J usage is TRBJ2-5, with 12 positions matching TRBD1. Germline loops: CDR1 SEHNR, CDR2 FQNEAQ (reference sequence). Germline trimming cut 2 bases from V and 5 bases from J; bases unmatched to any gene: 6. The CDR3 runs 16 residues. The CDR3 here is CASSLRDRGPSETQYF. In DNA form, the CDR3 reads TGTGCCAGCAGCTTACGGGACAGGGGGCCATCGGAGACCCAGTACTTC. Filled out from reference TRBV7-9 and TRBJ2-5, the complete variable domain reads DTGVSQNPRHKITKRGQNVTFRCDPISEHNRLYWYRQTLGQGPEFLTYFQNEAQLEKSRLLSDRFSAERPKGSFSTLEIQRTEQGDSAMYLCASSLRDRGPSETQYFGPGTRLLVL.

This clonotype was seen repeatedly, ten times or more. The chain employs TRBV7-9 and TRBJ2-3; 9 bases are a match to TRBD2. This CDR3 has 19 residues. From germline, CDR1 is SEHNR and CDR2 FQNEAQ (reference sequence). V dropped 2 bases and J dropped 6; count of bases not matched to a gene: 18. CDR3 sequence reads: CASSLSMGTSRQHPDTQYF. CDR3 coding DNA: TGTGCCAGCAGCTTAAGTATGGGGACTAGCCGCCAACATCCTGATACGCAGTATTTT.

The chain uses TRBV7-2 and TRBJ2-3, with a weak D call TRBD2 (6 bases). V gave up 1 base and J gave up 2 bases, with 13 bases separating them. The germline V gene encodes CDR1 SGHTA and CDR2 FQGNSA. CDR3 length: 16 amino acids. CDR3 DNA: TGTGCCAGCAGCTTAGTCAGGCTAGCGCCCACAGATACGCAGTATTTT. It encodes CASSLVRLAPTDTQYF.

The chain links TRBV6-8 to TRBJ2-1; D is tentatively TRBD1 or TRBD2 (6 bases each). CDR3 length: 11 amino acids. Germline assignment: CDR1 MNHGY and CDR2 SAAAGT. V lost 10 bases, J lost 8 bases, and 12 bases lay in between. The CDR3 DNA sequence: TGTGCCACCGGGGGCCCGCATGAGCAGTTCTTC. Translating gives CATGGPHEQFF.

V gene TRBV5-4 combines with J gene TRBJ2-7, with 7 positions matching TRBD2. The germline V gene encodes CDR1 SGHNT and CDR2 YYREEE (reference sequence). This CDR3 is 15 amino acids long. The junction had 9 bases not matched to a gene; V was cut back by 0 bases and J by 6 bases. The CDR3 here is CASSLGGGRPREQYF. CDR3 DNA: TGTGCCAGCAGCTTGGGTGGCGGGAGACCCCGCGAGCAGTACTTC.

This sequence joins TRBV5-1 and TRBJ2-2, with TRBD2 matching over 8 bases. Trimming removed 0 bases from V and 9 bases from J; junction bases left unmatched: 13. Germline CDR1 reads SGHRS; CDR2 reads YFSETQ. The CDR3 totals 17 residues. The chain's CDR3 is CASSLAIAGGTTWELFF. CDR3 nucleotide sequence: TGCGCCAGCAGCTTGGCCATCGCGGGAGGTACTACCTGGGAGCTGTTTTTT.

This clonotype was counted only a few times. V gene TRBV24-1 combines with J gene TRBJ2-1; the match to TRBD1 covers 10 bases. V shed 4 bases and J 8 bases; nucleotides not matched to a gene: 13. This CDR3 has 17 amino acids. Germline lookup yields CDR1 KGHDR and CDR2 SFDVKD. The CDR3 sequence: CATSDSPGQGVSHEQFF. Written as DNA, the CDR3 is TGTGCCACCAGTGACTCCCCCGGACAGGGGGTTTCCCATGAGCAGTTCTTC.

This sequence joins TRBV4-3 and TRBJ1-3; D is unclear. Germline V CDR1 and CDR2: LGHNA, YSLEER. The V and J ends lost 4 bases and 4 bases respectively, with 8 bases between them. CDR3 size: 13 residues. This CDR3 reads CASSPVRGNTIYF. The CDR3 DNA reads TGCGCCAGCAGCCCTGTGCGGGGAAACACCATATATTTT.

In its sample, this clonotype was seen a few times. The V gene is TRBV7-8, the J gene TRBJ2-1; 10 nucleotides match TRBD2. The CDR3 is 15 residues long. J lost 6 bases, V lost 1 base, and 3 bases had no gene match. Germline V gene data show CDR1 as SGHVS and CDR2 as FQNEAQ. The DNA of the CDR3 is TGTGCCAGCAGCTTAGACGCTAGCGGGAGCAATGAGCAGTTCTTC. It specifies CASSLDASGSNEQFF.

V gene TRBV14 combines with J gene TRBJ1-3; 7 nucleotides align to TRBD1. Germline assignment: CDR1 SGHDN and CDR2 FVKESK. Trimming took 4 bases from V and 3 from J; bases not matched to a gene: 12. This CDR3 comprises 17 residues. The CDR3 bases are TGTGCCAGCAGCCTAGCCGGACAGGAGCTAGGTGGAAACACCATATATTTT. It translates to CASSLAGQELGGNTIYF.

This clonotype was seen a handful of times. The chain combines TRBV4-1 with TRBJ2-7; 7 bases line up with TRBD1. The V and J ends lost 4 bases and 3 bases, in that order; junction bases with no gene match: 9. Germline CDR1 reads MGHRA; CDR2 reads YSYEKL. The CDR3 consists of 15 residues. This CDR3 reads CASSRDSSGFYEQYV. In DNA, the CDR3 is TGCGCCAGCAGCCGGGACAGTTCAGGGTTCTACGAGCAGTACGTC.

This chain joins TRBV2 and TRBJ2-1, with D unclear. Deletions cut 2 bases from V and 6 bases from J, with 14 bases between. Looked up from germline, CDR1 is SNHLY and CDR2 is FYNNEI. The CDR3 sequence is 15 residues long. CDR3 DNA: TGTGCCAGCAGTGAACGCGGTCTCCCGGGCAATGAGCAGTTCTTC. This encodes CASSERGLPGNEQFF.

This clonotype was counted between two and nine times. The chain recombines TRBV29-1 with TRBJ2-7; 11 nucleotides align to TRBD2. The CDR3 spans 13 residues. V was clipped by 6 bases and J by 3 bases; unmatched bases: 4. In germline, CDR1 is SQVTM, CDR2 ANQGSEA. The CDR3, as DNA: TGCAGCGTCCGACTAGCGGGGTTCTACGAGCAGTACGTC. It codes for CSVRLAGFYEQYV.

This clonotype occurred many times. The chain links TRBV7-2 to TRBJ2-7; 8 positions agree with TRBD2. The V and J ends lost 5 bases and 1 base, in that order; junction bases with no gene match: 13. The CDR3 contains 17 residues. Per the germline V gene, CDR1 is SGHTA and CDR2 is FQGNSA. The CDR3 reads CASSPNEPSGFSYEQYF. In DNA, the CDR3 is TGTGCCAGCAGCCCGAATGAACCTAGCGGGTTTTCCTACGAGCAGTACTTC.

This chain joins TRBV6-1 and TRBJ2-2, with 8 bases aligning to TRBD1. The CDR3 runs to 15 residues. J was trimmed by 1 base and V by 4 bases; bases with no gene match: 2. The germline CDR1 and CDR2 sequences are MNHNS and SASEGT. CDR3 in amino acids: CASSAGQGNTGELFF. In DNA, the CDR3 is TGTGCCAGCAGTGCTGGACAGGGGAACACCGGGGAGCTGTTTTTT.

This clonotype was detected many times. V is TRBV10-3 and J is TRBJ2-1; TRBD2 aligns across 12 bases. Germline CDR1 reads ENHRY; CDR2 reads SYGVKD. With V trimmed by 11 bases and J by 4 bases, 9 bases remained unmatched. This CDR3 region has 15 residues. CDR3 DNA: TGTGCCTCCGGCGCTAGCGGGAGGGGGTACAATGAGCAGTTCTTC. It codes for CASGASGRGYNEQFF.

The chain combines TRBV11-3 with TRBJ1-1; tentatively, D is TRBD1 (6 bases). Germline-derived CDR1 and CDR2 are SGHNT and YENEEA. Trimming took 6 bases from V and 0 from J, leaving 20 bases between them. The CDR3 contains 17 residues. The CDR3 DNA reads as TGTGCCAGCAGTCAAGACAGGCGATTCACCTTGAACACTGAAGCTTTCTTT. This encodes CASSQDRRFTLNTEAFF.

The chain couples TRBV12-3 or TRBV12-4 to TRBJ2-1; no clear D. The CDR3 totals 12 residues. Trimming pared 6 bases from V and 8 bases from J, leaving 11 bases between. The DNA for the CDR3 is TGTGCCAGCAGGGCCCAGCGTCATGAGCAGTTCTTC. This gives the protein CASRAQRHEQFF.

This clonotype came up a few times. The chain links TRBV7-9 to TRBJ2-7; D is unclear. The germline V gene has CDR1 SEHNR and CDR2 FQNEAQ (reference sequence). V was shortened by 2 bases and J by 4 bases, with 15 bases between the two germline ends. This CDR3 has 15 residues. Here the CDR3 reads CASSLPFGVNYEQYF. CDR3 bases: TGTGCCAGCAGCTTACCTTTTGGGGTAAATTACGAGCAGTACTTC.

This clonotype was detected a few times. The V and J genes are TRBV7-8 and TRBJ2-3, with TRBD2 matching over 9 bases. This CDR3 region has 18 residues. CDR1 is SGHVS and CDR2 is FQNEAQ in the germline V gene. Trimming removed 7 bases from V and 4 bases from J; junction bases left unmatched: 18. The CDR3 is CASILAGGGLAGSDTQYF. CDR3 coding DNA: TGTGCCAGCATCCTAGCAGGGGGGGGCCTAGCGGGGTCAGATACGCAGTATTTT.

This clonotype turned up a few times. This rearrangement joins TRBV2 to TRBJ2-1, with D hard to call. CDR3 length equals 15 residues. Trimming pared 0 bases from V and 9 bases from J, leaving 15 bases between. Germline CDR1 and CDR2: SNHLY and FYNNEI. As DNA, the CDR3 is TGTGCCAGCAGTGAAGCGAAGACCCCACCGGGTGAGCAGTTCTTC. This gives the protein CASSEAKTPPGEQFF.

This clonotype was observed a handful of times. The chain employs TRBV7-2 and TRBJ2-5; D unclear. Germline lookup yields CDR1 SGHTA and CDR2 FQGNSA. This CDR3 contains 13 residues. Trimming took 5 bases from V and 2 from J, leaving 9 bases between them. CDR3 sequence (DNA): TGTGCCAGCAGCCACCCCGTACAAGAGACCCAGTACTTC. Protein product: CASSHPVQETQYF.

The table lists this clonotype with a few counts. This chain links TRBV14 with TRBJ2-7; tentative D call: TRBD1 (6 bases). The V and J ends lost 4 bases and 4 bases respectively, with 11 bases between them. The CDR3 totals 13 residues. CDR1 is SGHDN and CDR2 is FVKESK in the germline V gene. CDR3 region: CASSPYQGYEQYF. The CDR3 DNA reads TGTGCCAGCAGCCCTTACCAGGGGTACGAGCAGTACTTC.

This sequence joins TRBV11-3 and TRBJ2-2; D possibly uses TRBD1 or TRBD2 (5 bases each). Trimming pared 5 bases from V and 5 bases from J, leaving 21 bases between. The CDR3 loop spans 17 amino acids. Per germline, CDR1 SGHNT and CDR2 YENEEA. This chain's CDR3 is CASSGAVDYRLTGELFF. CDR3 nucleotides: TGTGCCAGCAGCGGGGCGGTCGACTACCGTTTGACCGGGGAGCTGTTTTTT.

The genes are TRBV4-3 and TRBJ2-7; D may be TRBD2 (6 bases). The CDR3 is 13 residues long. The germline CDR1 and CDR2 sequences are LGHNA and YSLEER. V gave up 6 bases and J gave up 6 bases, with 15 bases separating them. For the CDR3, the DNA is TGCGCCAGCAGTCCGGGACTCTCCCCCGAGCAGTACTTC. Its protein product is CASSPGLSPEQYF.

The rearrangement uses TRBV7-6 and TRBJ1-6; TRBD1 is a possible D gene (6 bases). Germline V gene data show CDR1 as SGHVS and CDR2 as FNYEAQ. There are 13 residues in the CDR3. V was clipped by 4 bases and J by 7 bases, with 8 bases between them. The CDR3 region is CASSSGQNSPLHF. As DNA, the CDR3 is TGTGCCAGCAGCTCAGGACAGAATTCACCCCTCCACTTT.